Only one count was recorded for the clone carrying this T cell receptor (beta chain). Its specificity is not known. A multiplex PCR was run with 60 Vbeta primers and 13 Jbeta primers. Measured with immunoSEQ multiplex PCR; TCRdb has only the in-frame clones, and not every one. The top ten clones hold around 0.85% of a sample with roughly 160,000 clones, approximately 90% of them seen once. The sample originates from a study of cytomegalovirus exposure and HLA in healthy donors. CDR1 is MNHNS and CDR2 is SASEGT in the germline V gene. The CDR3 is 15 residues long. J was trimmed by 3 bases and V by 2 bases; bases with no gene match: 7. General study findings and limits: Analysis was carried out at a later point, and it linked a missense DCLRE1C variant to TCR beta V- and J-gene trimming.

Material: PBMCs. The receptor's source is a woman in her twenties or thirties in good health and CMV-seronegative. The rearrangement links TRBV6-1 to TRBJ2-7; 7 bases align to TRBD1. CDR3 DNA sequence: TGTGCCAGCAGTGAATACAGGGGTTCGGACTACGAGCAGTACTTC. Its protein product is CASSEYRGSDYEQYF.